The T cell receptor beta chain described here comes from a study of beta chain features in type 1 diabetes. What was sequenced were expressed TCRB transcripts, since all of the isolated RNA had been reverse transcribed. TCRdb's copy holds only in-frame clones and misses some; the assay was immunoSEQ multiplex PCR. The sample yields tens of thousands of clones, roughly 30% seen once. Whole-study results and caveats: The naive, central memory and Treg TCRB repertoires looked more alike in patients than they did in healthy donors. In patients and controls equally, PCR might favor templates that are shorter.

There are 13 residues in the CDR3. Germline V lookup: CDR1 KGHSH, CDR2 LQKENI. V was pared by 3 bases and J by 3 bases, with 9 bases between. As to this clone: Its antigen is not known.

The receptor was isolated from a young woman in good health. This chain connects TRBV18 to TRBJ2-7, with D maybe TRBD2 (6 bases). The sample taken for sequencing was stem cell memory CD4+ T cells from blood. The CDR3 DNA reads TGTGCCAGCTCACCTCGGGACTTCTACGAGCAGTACTTC. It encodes CASSPRDFYEQYF.